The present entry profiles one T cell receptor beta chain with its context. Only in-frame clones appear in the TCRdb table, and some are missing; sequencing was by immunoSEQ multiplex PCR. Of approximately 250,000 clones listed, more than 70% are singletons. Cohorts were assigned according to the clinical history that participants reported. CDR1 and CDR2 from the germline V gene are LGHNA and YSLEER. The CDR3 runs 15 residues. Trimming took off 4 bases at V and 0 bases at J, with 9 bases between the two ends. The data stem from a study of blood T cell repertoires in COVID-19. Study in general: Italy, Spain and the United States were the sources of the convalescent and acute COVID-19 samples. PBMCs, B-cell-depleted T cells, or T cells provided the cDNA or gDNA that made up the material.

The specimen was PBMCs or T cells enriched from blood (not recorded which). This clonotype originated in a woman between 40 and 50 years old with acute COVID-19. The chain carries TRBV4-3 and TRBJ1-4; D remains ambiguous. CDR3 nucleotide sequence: TGCGCCAGCAGCCTAGACACAGCAACTAATGAAAAACTGTTTTTT. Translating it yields CASSLDTATNEKLFF.